This is a list of T cell receptor beta chains from one sample in a study of blood T cells in healthy people across ages. Via MiXCR, TCRdb re-called the 5' RACE reads, giving one row per CDR3 protein. Here the sample spans 1.5 million to 2 million distinct CDR3 sequences, 30% to 40% being singletons. The sequencing sample was made of blood. These receptors all come from a human donor in good health. Each CDR3 is given with its conserved first and last residue. The D gene is left open where the match is weak. Not every row has a clone size; where given, it reads once, few, many or a size class.

V	D	J	size	DNA	CDR3
TRBV6-5	TRBD1	TRBJ1-2	.	TGTGCCAGCAGGCATCTTCAGGGGGCTAACTATGGCTACACCTTC	CASRHLQGANYGYTF
TRBV6-2/TRBV6-3	.	TRBJ1-2	.	TGTGCCAGCAGTTACGGCGGGGTATTAAACTATGGCTACACCTTC	CASSYGGVLNYGYTF
TRBV4-3	.	TRBJ1-6	.	TGCGCCAGCCACCCGGGGATCAGCTCCTATAATTCACCCCTCCACTTT	CASHPGISSYNSPLHF
TRBV7-8	.	TRBJ2-7	few	TGTGCCAGCAGCTATAGCTTGGCAGGGGGGACCTACGAGCAGTACTTC	CASSYSLAGGTYEQYF
TRBV10-3	.	TRBJ2-3	.	TGTGCCATCTTGGGGCAATCTAGCACAGATACGCAGTATTTT	CAILGQSSTDTQYF
TRBV28	TRBD1	TRBJ1-2	few	TGTGCCAGCAGTACCATCGGGGACAGTTGGGGCTACACCTTC	CASSTIGDSWGYTF
TRBV4-3	.	TRBJ1-5	once	TGCGCCAGCAGCCAAGATACGGAGGATCAGCCCCAGCATTTT	CASSQDTEDQPQHF
TRBV9	TRBD1	TRBJ2-3	.	TGTGCCAGCAGCCCGGGACAGGGGGCGACATCTAGCACAGATACGCAGTATTTT	CASSPGQGATSSTDTQYF
TRBV29-1	TRBD2	TRBJ2-4	.	TGTAGCGCAGGACTAGCGGGAGGGTTGGACATTCAGTACTTC	CSAGLAGGLDIQYF
TRBV7-2	.	TRBJ2-7	.	TGTGCCAGCAGCCCAAGAGGGACTTTCTCCTACGAGCAGTACTTC	CASSPRGTFSYEQYF
TRBV2	.	TRBJ2-7	few	TGTGCCAGCAGTGCGATGACAATGACCTACGAGCAGTACTTC	CASSAMTMTYEQYF
TRBV2	.	TRBJ1-2	few	TGTGCCAGCACGGTAGACAGTGATGGAGGTGGCTACACCTTC	CASTVDSDGGGYTF
TRBV20-1	.	TRBJ1-2	few	TGCAGTGCTAGAGATGGGAAGGGTGGCTACACCTTC	CSARDGKGGYTF
TRBV7-2	TRBD1	TRBJ2-5	few	TGTGCCAGCAGTTCCCCAATAGCCACAGGGGATATAGAGACCCAGTACTTC	CASSSPIATGDIETQYF
TRBV7-6	TRBD2	TRBJ2-1	.	TGTGCCAGCAGCTTATCTCCCCCGGCGGGGGGGCGCAGTTACAATGAGCAGTTCTTC	CASSLSPPAGGRSYNEQFF
TRBV6-6	.	TRBJ1-2	.	TGTGCCAGCAGTTACTCTGCGACAGCTAACTATGGCTACACCTTC	CASSYSATANYGYTF
TRBV12-3/TRBV12-4	.	TRBJ2-7	.	TGTGCCAGCAGACCTGACTCTCCCTACGAGCAGTACTTC	CASRPDSPYEQYF
TRBV28	TRBD2	TRBJ2-1	few	TGTGCCAGCAGTTTACTAGCGGGGGCCAACAATGAGCAGTTCTTC	CASSLLAGANNEQFF
TRBV6-4	.	TRBJ1-2	.	TGTGCCAGCCCCACGGGGGGGCCCTGTGGCTACACCTTC	CASPTGGPCGYTF
TRBV20-1	.	TRBJ1-5	.	TGCAGTGCTTCCCTGGGGAACCCATATCAGCCCCAGCATTTT	CSASLGNPYQPQHF
TRBV7-6	TRBD2	TRBJ2-3	many	TGTGCCAGCAGCTTAACCGGGGGGGCAGATACGCAGTATTTT	CASSLTGGADTQYF
TRBV7-9	.	TRBJ1-2	.	TGTGCCAGCAGCTTAATGGGCTTGTTCCATGGCTACACCTTC	CASSLMGLFHGYTF
TRBV12-3/TRBV12-4	.	TRBJ2-3	.	TGTGCCAGCAATGGGAACACAGATATGCAGTATTTT	CASNGNTDMQYF
TRBV18	.	TRBJ1-5	.	TGTGCCAGTTCCGCTCGGGGAAATAGCAATCAGCCCCAGCATTTT	CASSARGNSNQPQHF
TRBV10-2	TRBD1	TRBJ2-7	.	TGCGCCAGCGTGAAGGGGACAGGGAAGGGAAACGAGCAGTACTTC	CASVKGTGKGNEQYF
TRBV3-1	.	TRBJ2-3	.	TGTGCCAGCAGCCAGAGGGGCACAGATACGCGGTATTTT	CASSQRGTDTRYF
TRBV6-5	TRBD1	TRBJ2-3	.	TGTGCCAGCAGCATGGACAGGGTCACAGATACGCAGTATTTT	CASSMDRVTDTQYF
TRBV5-1	TRBD1	TRBJ2-7	few	TGCGCCAGCAGCTTCGGGACAGGGAGTTTTAACGAGCAGTACTTC	CASSFGTGSFNEQYF
TRBV7-8	.	TRBJ1-5	few	TGTGCCAGCAGGGCAAAGGACTTCGCCCCAAGGTCAAATCAGCCCCAGCATTTT	CASRAKDFAPRSNQPQHF
TRBV4-2	.	TRBJ1-3	.	TGTGCCAGCAGCCAGCAACACTCAGGGTCAGGAAACACCATATATTTT	CASSQQHSGSGNTIYF
TRBV7-3	TRBD2	TRBJ2-1	.	TGTGCCAGCAGCTTAACAGGGACTAGCCCCATTGAGCGGTTCTTC	CASSLTGTSPIERFF
TRBV7-9	TRBD1	TRBJ2-3	once	TGTGCCAGCAGCATACCCGGGACAGCGGAATCCACTTTCATCACAGATACGCAGTATTTT	CASSIPGTAESTFITDTQYF
TRBV5-1	.	TRBJ1-2	few	TGCGCCAGCAGCTTGTATGGGGGTGACTATGGCTACACCTTC	CASSLYGGDYGYTF
TRBV12-3/TRBV12-4	.	TRBJ1-5	few	TGTGCCAGCAGCCTCAGAACAGGGATCAATCAGCCCCAGCATTTT	CASSLRTGINQPQHF
TRBV12-3/TRBV12-4	.	TRBJ2-1	many	TGTGCCAGCATCTTCCAGGGAAGAGTCAATGAGCAGTTCTTC	CASIFQGRVNEQFF
TRBV29-1	.	TRBJ2-5	few	TGCAGCGTTAATCGGGGACCGGGTGGGCAAGAGACCCAGTACTTC	CSVNRGPGGQETQYF
TRBV18	.	TRBJ2-3	few	TGTGCCAGCTCACCAAGACAGGGAGGAGATACGCAGTATTTT	CASSPRQGGDTQYF
TRBV29-1	.	TRBJ1-1	few	TGCAGCGTTGAAATCACTGAAGCTTTCTTT	CSVEITEAFF
TRBV4-1	TRBD2	TRBJ2-3	few	TGCGCCAGCAGCCAGATTTGGGGGGGGAGCACAGATACGCAGTATTTT	CASSQIWGGSTDTQYF
TRBV12-3/TRBV12-4	TRBD2	TRBJ2-7	.	TGTGTCAGCAGTCGGACTAGCGGAACTTGGGGCCCCTACGAGCAGTACTTC	CVSSRTSGTWGPYEQYF
TRBV7-3	.	TRBJ2-6	.	TGTGCCAGCAGTACCGTTACCTTCTCTGGGGCCAACGTCCTGACTTTC	CASSTVTFSGANVLTF
TRBV12-3/TRBV12-4	.	TRBJ2-5	.	TGTGCCAGCAGTTTCTCTACCCAGAAGGTTGGGACCCAGTACTTC	CASSFSTQKVGTQYF
TRBV7-3	.	TRBJ1-1	few	TGTGCCAGCAGCTCAACCCCAGGGACAACTGAAGCTTTCTTT	CASSSTPGTTEAFF
TRBV9	.	TRBJ2-1	few	TGTGCCAGCAGCGTTGGGGGGATCTACAATGAGCAGTTCTTC	CASSVGGIYNEQFF
TRBV20-1	.	TRBJ1-5	.	TGCAGTGCATTTCCCCTCGGACAGATCAATCAGCCCCAGCATTTT	CSAFPLGQINQPQHF
TRBV7-9	.	TRBJ1-4	.	TGTGCCAGCAGCTTAGCCGGGGATAATGAAAAACTGTTTTTT	CASSLAGDNEKLFF
TRBV6-1	.	TRBJ2-7	few	TGCGCCAGCAGTGAATCTTGGGTTCCATCCTACGAGCAGTACTTC	CASSESWVPSYEQYF
TRBV7-9	.	TRBJ2-1	.	TGTGCCAGCAGCTTAGGTGCAGGGCGGGGCAATGAGCAGTTCTTC	CASSLGAGRGNEQFF
TRBV29-1	.	TRBJ1-1	few	TGCAGCGGGGTTTGGAGGTTTGGAGCTTTCTTT	CSGVWRFGAFF
TRBV5-8	.	TRBJ1-2	.	TGTGCCAGCAGCTCGGTTGGGGGGTATGGCTACACCTTC	CASSSVGGYGYTF
TRBV4-1	TRBD1	TRBJ1-2	.	TGCGCCAGCAGCCAAGAACCAGGCACAGGGGGCTATGGCTATACCTTC	CASSQEPGTGGYGYTF
TRBV20-1	.	TRBJ1-2	.	TGCAGTGCTAGAGAAGGGGAGCAGAGGGTTGGCTACACCTTC	CSAREGEQRVGYTF
TRBV4-3	.	TRBJ1-5	.	TGCGCCAGCAGCCAAGATACTCGTCAGCGGGGCAGCAATCAGCCCCAGCATTTT	CASSQDTRQRGSNQPQHF
TRBV6-6	.	TRBJ1-5	.	TGTGCCAGCAGTTACTCGAATCCCGGGGTAGGTCAGCCCCAGCATTTT	CASSYSNPGVGQPQHF